A single sample gave rise to the 23 T cell receptor beta chains below, sequenced in a study of CD4 T cells in relation to SARS-CoV-2 and coronaviruses. The data were produced by immunoSEQ multiplex PCR, yet TCRdb's version contains in-frame clones alone and is incomplete. The data hold tens of thousands of clones, with under 80% observed a single time. These receptors lack a known antigen. Sequenced material: memory CD4+ T cells from PBMCs, cultured in vitro. These receptor sequences come from an adult with COVID-19.

The chain has TRBV18 and TRBJ2-7; D is unclear. In germline, CDR1 is KGHSH, CDR2 LQKENI. The CDR3 has 16 amino acids. V was cut by 5 bases and J by 6 bases, with 23 bases left in between. DNA for the CDR3: TGTGCCAGCTCATCCCGGCGGACGACCCTTACTGGCGAGCAGTACTTC. Translation gives CASSSRRTTLTGEQYF.

This clone was seen more than once but under ten times. The chain combines TRBV27 with TRBJ2-5; 8 nucleotides align to TRBD2. The CDR3 runs 17 residues. CDR1 MNHEY and CDR2 SMNVEV come from the germline V gene (reference sequence). The ends lost 5 bases at V and 5 bases at J; junction bases unmatched: 16. CDR3 region: CASSPSLVREVGETQYF. CDR3 sequence (DNA): TGTGCCAGCAGTCCATCTCTGGTGCGGGAGGTCGGGGAGACCCAGTACTTC.

The V and J genes are TRBV4-2 and TRBJ2-7, with TRBD2 identical over 9 bases. Trimming cost V 4 bases and J 3 bases; bases outside gene matches: 7. The CDR3 extends over 15 amino acids. Germline lookup yields CDR1 LGHNA and CDR2 YNFKEQ. The CDR3 bases are TGTGCCAGCAGCCGGGACCTAGCGGGAATCTACGAGCAGTACTTC. Translation: CASSRDLAGIYEQYF.

The V and J genes are TRBV20-1 and TRBJ2-3; TRBD2 matches 9 bases. Germline V CDR1 and CDR2: DFQATT, SNEGSKA (reference sequence). The V and J ends lost 3 bases and 1 base, in that order; junction bases with no gene match: 5. The length of the CDR3 is 15 residues. CDR3 sequence reads: CSASLREGGTDTQYF. CDR3 sequence (DNA): TGCAGTGCTAGTTTGCGGGAGGGCGGCACAGATACGCAGTATTTT.

This clone has just one count. The chain employs TRBV7-9 and TRBJ1-2, with no clear D. Germline V lookup: CDR1 SEHNR, CDR2 FQNEAQ (reference sequence). The CDR3 is 13 amino acids. V was clipped by 5 bases and J by 3 bases, with 10 bases between them. This CDR3 reads CASSLTEDYGYTF. In nucleotides, the CDR3 is TGTGCCAGCAGCCTTACAGAAGACTATGGCTACACCTTC.

The rearrangement joins TRBV9 to TRBJ2-1; 10 positions agree with TRBD2. V dropped 0 bases and J dropped 6; count of bases not matched to a gene: 9. Germline V lookup: CDR1 SGDLS, CDR2 YYNGEE. The length of the CDR3 is 17 residues. The CDR3, as DNA: TGTGCCAGCAGCGTAGAGCCTAGCGGGAGCCATTTCAATGAGCAGTTCTTC. As protein: CASSVEPSGSHFNEQFF.

The chain joins TRBV5-1 to TRBJ2-3, with 12 bases fitting TRBD2. This CDR3 spans 16 amino acids. Germline V gene lookup returns CDR1 SGHRS and CDR2 YFSETQ. Unmatched junction bases numbered 4, after V lost 3 bases and J lost 2 bases. The CDR3 here is CASSWGTSGSTDTQYF. The CDR3 nucleotides read TGCGCCAGCAGCTGGGGGACTAGCGGGTCCACAGATACGCAGTATTTT.

DNA for the CDR3: TGCGCCAGCAGCTTGGAAGAGGGCGATGAGCAGTTCTTC. Protein: CASSLEEGDEQFF. V usage is TRBV5-1 and J usage is TRBJ2-1, with D maybe TRBD2 (5 bases). This CDR3 is 13 amino acids long. Germline V gives CDR1 SGHRS, CDR2 YFSETQ. Trimming removed 0 bases at V and 8 bases at J, with 9 bases between.

The rearrangement joins TRBV30 to TRBJ2-7; D ambiguous. V dropped 3 bases and J dropped 3 bases, with 9 bases sitting between them. This CDR3 has 12 amino acids. Germline loops: CDR1 GTSNPN, CDR2 SVGIG (reference sequence). The CDR3 spells CAWRTNSYEQYF. CDR3 sequence (DNA): TGTGCCTGGAGAACCAACAGCTACGAGCAGTACTTC. Full variable domain (outside the CDR3, taken from reference TRBV30 and TRBJ2-7): SQTIHQWPATLVQPVGSPLSLECTVEGTSNPNLYWYRQAAGRGLQLLFYSVGIGQISSEVPQNLSASRPQDRQFILSSKKLLLSDSGFYLCAWRTNSYEQYFGPGTRLTVT.

The chain links TRBV27 to TRBJ1-1; perhaps TRBD1 as D (6 bases). Between the trimmed V and J ends, which lost 2 bases and 4 bases, there was a span of 17 bases. Per germline, CDR1 MNHEY and CDR2 SMNVEV (reference sequence). The CDR3 totals 16 residues. CDR3 bases: TGTGCCAGCAGTTTACGGACTTTAACAGGGAGCACTGAAGCTTTCTTT. This gives the protein CASSLRTLTGSTEAFF.

The V and J genes are TRBV6-5 and TRBJ1-2; D unresolved. Trimming left V 0 bases short and J 7 bases short, with 9 bases between. Germline loops: CDR1 MNHEY, CDR2 SVGAGI. The CDR3 is 13 amino acids. In DNA form, the CDR3 reads TGTGCCAGCAGTTACTCTCCCGGGGTTGGCTACACCTTC. This encodes CASSYSPGVGYTF.

The chain combines TRBV7-8 with TRBJ1-5; tentative D call: TRBD1 (5 bases). Trimming took 5 bases from V and 1 from J, leaving 12 bases between them. The CDR3 totals 15 residues. Germline V gives CDR1 SGHVS, CDR2 FQNEAQ. The CDR3 spells CASSHEGWSNQPQHF. CDR3 coding DNA: TGTGCCAGCAGCCACGAGGGGTGGAGCAATCAGCCCCAGCATTTT.

The CDR3 loop is CASRSYFNSPLHF. The CDR3 nucleotides read TGTGCCAGCAGATCTTATTTTAATTCACCCCTCCACTTT. The chain has TRBV2 and TRBJ1-6; D unclear. V dropped 6 bases and J dropped 6 bases, with 9 bases sitting between them. This CDR3 comprises 13 residues. The V gene's germline CDR1 is SNHLY and CDR2 FYNNEI.

This clone has just a few counts. The rearrangement uses TRBV7-9 and TRBJ2-3, with TRBD2 matching 7 bases. The germline gives CDR1 SEHNR, CDR2 FQNEAQ (reference sequence). V gave up 8 bases and J gave up 0 bases; unmatched junction bases: 2. This CDR3 has 13 amino acids. CDR3 loop: CASREVSTDTQYF. Here the CDR3 DNA reads TGTGCCAGCCGGGAGGTTAGCACAGATACGCAGTATTTT.

The chain carries TRBV5-8 and TRBJ2-5, with 10 bases lining up with TRBD1. Germline trimming cut 3 bases from V and 2 bases from J; bases unmatched to any gene: 10. This CDR3 has 17 amino acids. Germline-derived CDR1 and CDR2 are SGHTS and YDEGEE. The CDR3 here is CASSSGTGAAGQETQYF. Written as DNA, the CDR3 is TGTGCCAGCAGCTCCGGGACAGGGGCCGCCGGACAAGAGACCCAGTACTTC.

Of note for this clone: This sample includes further DNA sequences coding for the same CDR3. J is TRBJ2-5 and V is TRBV9; D is ambiguous. Germline loops: CDR1 SGDLS, CDR2 YYNGEE. The CDR3 totals 13 residues. The V and J ends lost 1 base and 5 bases respectively, with 9 bases between them. The CDR3 protein is CASSVSPQETQYF. The CDR3 bases are TGTGCCAGCAGCGTATCTCCTCAGGAGACCCAGTACTTC. Using reference TRBV9 and TRBJ2-5 for the parts outside the CDR3, the full variable domain is DSGVTQTPKHLITATGQRVTLRCSPRSGDLSVYWYQQSLDQGLQFLIQYYNGEERAKGNILERFSAQQFPDLHSELNLSSLELGDSALYFCASSVSPQETQYFGPGTRLLVL.

The genes are TRBV14 and TRBJ2-7; D not resolved. Germline V lookup: CDR1 SGHDN, CDR2 FVKESK. This CDR3 is 13 amino acids long. V was trimmed by 2 bases and J by 3 bases, leaving 8 bases between them. CDR3 DNA sequence: TGTGCCAGCAGCCAAAAAGGGCGCTACGAGCAGTACTTC. Amino acid sequence: CASSQKGRYEQYF.

This chain links TRBV10-2 with TRBJ2-5, with D possibly being TRBD2 (6 bases). CDR1 is WSHSY and CDR2 is SAAADI in the germline V gene. The germline V and J ends were trimmed by 1 base and 3 bases, with 12 bases remaining between them. The CDR3 totals 15 residues. Here the CDR3 DNA reads TGCGCCAGCAGTGAGTTGCTAGCGACTGAAGAGACCCAGTACTTC. It specifies CASSELLATEETQYF.

This clone showed up just a few times. The chain uses TRBV28 and TRBJ1-1; no clear D. Germline V gene lookup returns CDR1 MDHEN and CDR2 SYDVKM. The germline V and J ends were trimmed by 7 bases and 2 bases, with 8 bases remaining between them. CDR3 length: 12 amino acids. In DNA form, the CDR3 reads TGTGCCAGCAAACTGGTTAACACTGAAGCTTTCTTT. This sequence encodes CASKLVNTEAFF.

V gene TRBV6-6 combines with J gene TRBJ2-1; no firm D call. V was cut by 2 bases and J by 0 bases, with 8 bases left in between. This CDR3 contains 15 residues. The V gene's germline CDR1 is MNHNY and CDR2 SVGAGI (reference sequence). CDR3 sequence: CASSYLESSYNEQFF. CDR3 DNA sequence: TGTGCCAGCAGTTACCTGGAGAGCTCCTACAATGAGCAGTTCTTC.

The chain has TRBV28 and TRBJ2-2, with D possibly TRBD1 on 5 matching bases. Germline V lookup: CDR1 MDHEN, CDR2 SYDVKM. The CDR3 is 17 residues long. Trimming took off 8 bases at V and 3 bases at J, with 22 bases between the two ends. Here the CDR3 reads CASLPPRERRDTGELFF. The CDR3 DNA follows: TGTGCCAGCCTTCCCCCCAGGGAACGACGTGACACCGGGGAGCTGTTTTTT.

This clone occurred a few times. The CDR3 nucleotides are TGTGCCAGCAGCTTAGAATGGACAGTTCCGTTTTTT. Translated: CASSLEWTVPFF. The chain is built from TRBV11-2 and TRBJ2-2; D is perhaps TRBD1 (6 bases). The CDR3 runs 12 residues. Germline-derived CDR1 and CDR2 are SGHAT and FQNNGV. V gave up 0 bases and J gave up 16 bases, with 12 bases separating them.

The chain has TRBV5-1 and TRBJ2-1; weak D call: TRBD2 (6 bases). Germline values: CDR1 SGHRS, CDR2 YFSETQ. Trimming left V 4 bases short and J 1 base short, with 12 bases between. CDR3 length: 15 residues. As DNA, the CDR3 is TGCGCCAGCAGCATCCTTGCGGGGTCCTACAATGAGCAGTTCTTC. Its translation: CASSILAGSYNEQFF.